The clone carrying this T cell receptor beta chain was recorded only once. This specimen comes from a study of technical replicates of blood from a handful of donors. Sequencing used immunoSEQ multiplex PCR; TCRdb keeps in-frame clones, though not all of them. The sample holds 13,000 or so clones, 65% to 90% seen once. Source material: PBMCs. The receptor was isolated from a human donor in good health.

The DNA for the CDR3 is TGTGCCAGCAGTCCCTCGCTAGCGGGAGTCGACGAGCAGTACTTC. It specifies CASSPSLAGVDEQYF. This rearrangement joins TRBV6-6 to TRBJ2-7, with 10 positions matching TRBD2. The CDR3 covers 15 residues. Germline values: CDR1 MNHNY, CDR2 SVGAGI (reference sequence). Losses at the gene ends were 5 bases for V and 5 bases for J; bases not matched to a gene: 9.